Detailed here is one TCR beta chain. Its antigen is undetermined. CDR3 length equals 16 residues. Germline-derived CDR1 and CDR2 are PRHDT and FYEKMQ (reference sequence). With V trimmed by 2 bases and J by 5 bases, 5 bases remained unmatched. Genomic DNA acted as the template from which TCR beta VDJ combination and CDR3 sequence profiling were carried out. TCRdb itself ran the reads through MiXCR, one entry per CDR3 protein. The table shows about 180,000 distinct CDR3 sequences, with under 55% occurring only once. The data are from a study of CD8+CD57+ T cells in acquired aplastic anemia. Findings and caveats of the study: Common to patients and controls were 25 to 30 CD8+ CDR3 sequences.

The source of this sequence is a human donor in good health. The chain couples TRBV13 to TRBJ2-3; 12 nucleotides match TRBD1. Material: sorted CD4+, CD8+, or CD8+CD57+ T cells (not recorded which) from PBMCs. The CDR3 here is CASSLRGQGAGDTQYF. The CDR3 coding sequence is TGTGCCAGCAGCTTACGGGGACAGGGGGCAGGAGATACGCAGTATTTT.